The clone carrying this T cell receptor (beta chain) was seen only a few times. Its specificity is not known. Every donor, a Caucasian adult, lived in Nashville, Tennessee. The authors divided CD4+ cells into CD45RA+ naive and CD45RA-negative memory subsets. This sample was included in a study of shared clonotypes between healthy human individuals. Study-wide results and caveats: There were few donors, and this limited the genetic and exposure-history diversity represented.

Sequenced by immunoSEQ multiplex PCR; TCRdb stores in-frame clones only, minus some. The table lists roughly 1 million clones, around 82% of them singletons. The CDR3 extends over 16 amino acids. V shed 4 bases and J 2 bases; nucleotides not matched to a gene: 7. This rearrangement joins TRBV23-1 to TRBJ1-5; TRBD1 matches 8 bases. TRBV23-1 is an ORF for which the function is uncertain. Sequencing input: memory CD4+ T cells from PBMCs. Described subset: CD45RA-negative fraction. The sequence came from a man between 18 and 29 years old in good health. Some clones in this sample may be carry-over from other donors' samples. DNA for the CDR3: TGCGCCAGCAGTCCACGGACAGGGCTGGGCAATCAGCCCCAGCATTTT. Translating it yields CASSPRTGLGNQPQHF.